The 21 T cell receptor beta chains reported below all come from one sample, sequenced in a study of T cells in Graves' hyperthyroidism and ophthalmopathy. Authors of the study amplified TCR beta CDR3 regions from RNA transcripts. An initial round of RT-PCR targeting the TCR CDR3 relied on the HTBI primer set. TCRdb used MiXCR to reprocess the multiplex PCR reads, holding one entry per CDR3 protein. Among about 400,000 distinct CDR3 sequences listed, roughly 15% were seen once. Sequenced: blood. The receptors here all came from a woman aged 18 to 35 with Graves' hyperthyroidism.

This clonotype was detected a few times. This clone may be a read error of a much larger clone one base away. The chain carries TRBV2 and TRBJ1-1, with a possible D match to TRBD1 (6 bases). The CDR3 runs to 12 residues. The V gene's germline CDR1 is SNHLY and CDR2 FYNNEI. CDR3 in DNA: TGTGCCAGCAGAATCGGGGGCACTGAAACTTTCTTT. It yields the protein CASRIGGTETFF.

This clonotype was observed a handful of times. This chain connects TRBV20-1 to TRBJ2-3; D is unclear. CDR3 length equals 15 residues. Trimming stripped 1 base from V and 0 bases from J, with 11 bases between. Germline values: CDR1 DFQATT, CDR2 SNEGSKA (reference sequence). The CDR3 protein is CSARGHRESTDTQYF. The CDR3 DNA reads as TGCAGTGCTAGAGGACATAGAGAAAGCACAGATACGCAGTATTTT.

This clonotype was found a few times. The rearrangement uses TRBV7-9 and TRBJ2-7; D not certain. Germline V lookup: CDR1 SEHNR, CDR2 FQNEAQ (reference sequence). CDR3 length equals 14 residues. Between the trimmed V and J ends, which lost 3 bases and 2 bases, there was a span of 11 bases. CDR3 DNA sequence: TGTGCCAGCAGCTTCCCTGGAAAGGCCTACGAGCAGTACTTC. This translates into CASSFPGKAYEQYF. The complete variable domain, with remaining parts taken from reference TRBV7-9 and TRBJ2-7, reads DTGVSQNPRHKITKRGQNVTFRCDPISEHNRLYWYRQTLGQGPEFLTYFQNEAQLEKSRLLSDRFSAERPKGSFSTLEIQRTEQGDSAMYLCASSFPGKAYEQYFGPGTRLTVT.

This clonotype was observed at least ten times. The CDR3 DNA is TGTGCCAGCAGGGCCATGACAGGGGACTATGGCTACACCTTC. As protein: CASRAMTGDYGYTF. This chain links TRBV9 with TRBJ1-2, with TRBD1 matching 8 bases. CDR3 length: 14 amino acids. The V gene end was trimmed by 5 bases and the J gene end by 3 bases; junction bases not matched to a gene: 6. Germline assignment: CDR1 SGDLS and CDR2 YYNGEE.

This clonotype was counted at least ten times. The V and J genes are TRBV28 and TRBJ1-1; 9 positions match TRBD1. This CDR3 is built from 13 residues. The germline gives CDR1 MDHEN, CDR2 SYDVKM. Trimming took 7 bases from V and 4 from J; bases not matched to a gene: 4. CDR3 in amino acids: CASTQGAGTEAFF. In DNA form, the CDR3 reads TGTGCCAGCACACAGGGGGCCGGCACTGAAGCTTTCTTT.

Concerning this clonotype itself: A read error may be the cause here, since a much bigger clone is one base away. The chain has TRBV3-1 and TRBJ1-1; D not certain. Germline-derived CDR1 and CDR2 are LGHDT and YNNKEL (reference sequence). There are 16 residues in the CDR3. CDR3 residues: CASGQGGRVRYTEAFF. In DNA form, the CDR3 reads TGTGCCAGCGGCCAAGGCGGGCGGGTTAGATACACTGAAGCTTTCTTT.

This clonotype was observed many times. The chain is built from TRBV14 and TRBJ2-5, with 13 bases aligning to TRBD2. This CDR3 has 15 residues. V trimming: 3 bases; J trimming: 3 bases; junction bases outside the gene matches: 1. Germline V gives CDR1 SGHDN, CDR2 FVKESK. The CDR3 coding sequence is TGTGCCAGCAGCCACGGACTAGCGGGAGAAGAGACCCAGTACTTC. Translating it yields CASSHGLAGEETQYF.

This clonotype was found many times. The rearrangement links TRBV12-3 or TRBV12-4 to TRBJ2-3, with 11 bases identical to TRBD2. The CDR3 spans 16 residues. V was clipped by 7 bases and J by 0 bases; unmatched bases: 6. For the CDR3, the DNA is TGTGCCAGCAACGATGGGACTAGCGGCAGCACAGATACGCAGTATTTT. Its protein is CASNDGTSGSTDTQYF.

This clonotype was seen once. Here the CDR3 DNA reads TGTGCCAGCAGCCAAGGTCCGGAGTACACCTTC. It specifies CASSQGPEYTF. This chain joins TRBV3-1 and TRBJ1-2, with no clear D. The CDR3 extends over 11 amino acids. Germline CDR1 is LGHDT and CDR2 is YNNKEL (reference sequence). V lost 1 base, J lost 11 bases, and 8 bases lay in between.

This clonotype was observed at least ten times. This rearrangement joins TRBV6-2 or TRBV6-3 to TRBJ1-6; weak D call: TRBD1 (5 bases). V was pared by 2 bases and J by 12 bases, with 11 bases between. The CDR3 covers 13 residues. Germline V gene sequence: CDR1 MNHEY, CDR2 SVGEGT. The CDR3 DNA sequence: TGTGCCAGCAGTTACGGCTTGGGGGGACCCCTCCACTTT. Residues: CASSYGLGGPLHF.

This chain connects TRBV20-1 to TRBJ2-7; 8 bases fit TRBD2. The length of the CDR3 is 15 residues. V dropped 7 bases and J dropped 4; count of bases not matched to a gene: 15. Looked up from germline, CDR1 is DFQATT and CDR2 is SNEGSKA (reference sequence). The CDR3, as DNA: TGCAGTGTTAGGGCACGGGGGGGGCCAATTTACGAGCAGTACTTC. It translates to CSVRARGGPIYEQYF.

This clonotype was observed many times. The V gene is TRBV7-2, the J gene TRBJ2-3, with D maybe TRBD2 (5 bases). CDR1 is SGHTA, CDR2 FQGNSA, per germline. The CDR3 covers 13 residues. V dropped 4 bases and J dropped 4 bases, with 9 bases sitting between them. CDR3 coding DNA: TGTGCCAGCAGCTCCCGGACTTCAGATACGCAGTATTTT. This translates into CASSSRTSDTQYF.

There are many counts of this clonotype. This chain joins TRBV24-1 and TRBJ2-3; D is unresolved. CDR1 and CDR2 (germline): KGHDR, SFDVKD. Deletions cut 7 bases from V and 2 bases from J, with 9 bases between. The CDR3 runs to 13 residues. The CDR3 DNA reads TGTGCCACCAGAGGAGTGAACACAGATACGCAGTATTTT. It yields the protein CATRGVNTDTQYF.

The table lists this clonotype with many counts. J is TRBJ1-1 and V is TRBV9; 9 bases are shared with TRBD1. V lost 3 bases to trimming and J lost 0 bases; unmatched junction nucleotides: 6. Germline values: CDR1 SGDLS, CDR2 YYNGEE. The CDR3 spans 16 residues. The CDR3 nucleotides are TGTGCCAGCAGCGCACCGGGACAGGGAATGAACACTGAAGCTTTCTTT. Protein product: CASSAPGQGMNTEAFF.

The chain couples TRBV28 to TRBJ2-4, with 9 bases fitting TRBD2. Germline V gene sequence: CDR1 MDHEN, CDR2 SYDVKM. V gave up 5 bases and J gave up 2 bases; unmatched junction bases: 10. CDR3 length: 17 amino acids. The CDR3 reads CASSITSGPNPKNIQYF. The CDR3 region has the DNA TGTGCCAGCAGTATCACTAGCGGGCCGAACCCCAAAAACATTCAGTACTTC.

The CDR3: CASSLVGQGSNQPQHF. The CDR3 nucleotides are TGTGCCAGCAGTTTAGTGGGACAGGGAAGCAATCAGCCCCAGCATTTT. This chain joins TRBV12-3 or TRBV12-4 and TRBJ1-5, with TRBD1 matching 9 bases. The CDR3 contains 16 residues. With 1 base clipped from V and 1 base from J, the junction kept 2 bases outside the gene matches.

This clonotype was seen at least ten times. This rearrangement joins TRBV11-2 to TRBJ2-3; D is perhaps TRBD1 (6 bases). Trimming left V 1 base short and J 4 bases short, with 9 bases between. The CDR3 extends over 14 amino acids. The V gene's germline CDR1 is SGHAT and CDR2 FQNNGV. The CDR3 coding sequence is TGTGCCAGCAGCTTAGGGACAGCCCCAGATACGCAGTATTTT. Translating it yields CASSLGTAPDTQYF.

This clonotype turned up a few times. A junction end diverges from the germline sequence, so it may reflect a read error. The CDR3 DNA is TGTGCCAGCAGCCTCCTCCCACAGGGGAGCGCAACTAATAAAAAACTGTTTTTT. Its translation: CASSLLPQGSATNKKLFF. The rearrangement joins TRBV3-1 to TRBJ1-4, with 7 bases identical to TRBD1. Germline-derived CDR1 and CDR2 are LGHDT and YNNKEL (reference sequence). CDR3 length: 18 residues.

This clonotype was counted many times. CDR3: CASSLRRVGYNSPLHF. The CDR3 DNA reads as TGTGCCAGCAGCTTGAGGAGAGTGGGGTATAATTCACCCCTCCACTTT. The chain recombines TRBV5-8 with TRBJ1-6; no reliable D call. Deletions cut 1 base from V and 4 bases from J, with 12 bases between. CDR1 and CDR2 (germline): SGHTS, YDEGEE. CDR3 size: 16 residues.

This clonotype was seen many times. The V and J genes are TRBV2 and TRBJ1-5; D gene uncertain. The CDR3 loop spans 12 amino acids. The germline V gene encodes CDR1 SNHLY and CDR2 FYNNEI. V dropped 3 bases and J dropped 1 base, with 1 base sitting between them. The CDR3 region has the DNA TGTGCCAGCAGTGACAGCAATCAGCCCCAGCATTTT. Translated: CASSDSNQPQHF.

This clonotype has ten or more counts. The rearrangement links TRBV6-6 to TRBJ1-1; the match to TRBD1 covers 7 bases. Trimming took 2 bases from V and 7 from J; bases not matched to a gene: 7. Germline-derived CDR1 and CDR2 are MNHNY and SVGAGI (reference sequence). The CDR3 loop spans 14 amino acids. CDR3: CASSYGQGVVEAFF. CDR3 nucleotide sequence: TGTGCCAGCAGTTACGGGCAGGGGGTGGTTGAAGCTTTCTTT.